The sequence of this TCR beta chain was determined in a study of T cells after yellow fever vaccination. Study results and limitations: After the booster, nearly 98% of CD4 and 75% to 90% of CD8 primary-response clones were re-detected. Weaker, the secondary response had a peak occurring faster, on day 5 versus 15. Few clonotypes appeared in both CD4 and CD8 compartments. FACS-sorted repertoires could harbor abundant contaminating bulk-population clonotypes.

CDR3 length: 16 residues. V dropped 4 bases and J dropped 6 bases, with 21 bases sitting between them. A remark on this clonotype: Its cognate antigen is unknown.

TCRdb re-analysed the 5' RACE reads in MiXCR, keeping a single row per CDR3 protein. The sample lists 500,000 to 550,000 distinct CDR3 sequences, 21% occurring once. Sequenced here: PBMCs, sampled roughly 23 days after the first yellow fever vaccination. The receptor was derived from a man younger than 35 who received the YFV17D yellow fever vaccine. This chain links TRBV12-3 or TRBV12-4 with TRBJ2-5; perhaps D is TRBD1 or TRBD2 (6 bases each). The CDR3 DNA sequence: TGTGCCAGCAGTTCCCCCCCCGGGGGCCGACGACAGACCCAGTACTTC. Amino acid sequence: CASSSPPGGRRQTQYF.